The next 7 T cell receptor beta chains were all read from a single sample in a study of control samples from healthy donors and cancer patients. Here immunoSEQ multiplex PCR was the method, and the copy in TCRdb shows in-frame clones only, minus some. The table includes about 95,000 clones, around four fifths detected once. Sequencing was performed on blood. The receptors were gathered from a young man in good health.

The chain is built from TRBV5-1 and TRBJ2-3; 7 nucleotides align to TRBD2. Germline V lookup: CDR1 SGHRS, CDR2 YFSETQ. Trimming took 0 bases from V and 5 from J; bases not matched to a gene: 3. The length of the CDR3 is 14 residues. This CDR3 is CASSLGGGKDTQYF. The CDR3 DNA follows: TGCGCCAGCAGCTTGGGCGGGGGAAAAGATACGCAGTATTTT.

This chain links TRBV21-1 with TRBJ1-1. TRBV21-1 is listed as a pseudogene. This CDR3 has 14 amino acids. The CDR3 DNA is TGTGCCATCCAGAGGTTCTGTGCGAACACTGAAGCTTTCTTT. Protein product: CAIQRFCANTEAFF.

The V and J genes are TRBV11-2 and TRBJ1-1, with TRBD1 identical over 7 bases. V dropped 0 bases and J dropped 6; count of bases not matched to a gene: 13. The germline V gene encodes CDR1 SGHAT and CDR2 FQNNGV. There are 17 residues in the CDR3. CDR3 in amino acids: CASSLDGDSTRPPEAFF. CDR3 sequence (DNA): TGTGCCAGCAGCTTAGATGGGGACAGTACTCGCCCCCCTGAAGCTTTCTTT.

The chain recombines TRBV9 with TRBJ2-3; 7 nucleotides match TRBD1. The CDR3 sequence is 16 residues long. V dropped 0 bases and J dropped 2; count of bases not matched to a gene: 6. The germline V gene encodes CDR1 SGDLS and CDR2 YYNGEE. In nucleotides, the CDR3 is TGTGCCAGCAGCGTAGAATACAGGGGTATCACAGATACGCAGTATTTT. This encodes CASSVEYRGITDTQYF.

The chain joins TRBV2 to TRBJ1-4, with 10 bases identical to TRBD1. Looked up from germline, CDR1 is SNHLY and CDR2 is FYNNEI. CDR3 length equals 20 residues. Trimming at V came to 3 bases and at J to 0 bases, leaving 13 bases not matched to a gene. The CDR3 bases are TGTGCCAGCAGTGACGGGACAGGGGTAAAGTTTAGCTCAACTAATGAAAAACTGTTTTTT. Translation: CASSDGTGVKFSSTNEKLFF.

V is TRBV19 and J is TRBJ2-2; TRBD1 is a possible D gene (5 bases). The CDR3 covers 17 residues. Trimming removed 4 bases from V and 6 bases from J, with 21 bases in between. Germline V gene sequence: CDR1 LNHDA, CDR2 SQIVND (reference sequence). CDR3 sequence reads: CASSKGADLRKAGELFF. As DNA, the CDR3 is TGTGCCAGTAGTAAAGGGGCCGACTTAAGAAAGGCCGGGGAGCTGTTTTTT.

The count of this clone is one. The CDR3 reads CASNFNYGYTF. DNA for the CDR3: TGTGCCAGTAACTTTAACTATGGCTACACCTTC. The chain recombines TRBV6-5 with TRBJ1-2; D uncertain. The length of the CDR3 is 11 residues. Per germline, CDR1 MNHEY and CDR2 SVGAGI. The V end was cut by 9 bases, the J end by 1 base, with 6 bases between.